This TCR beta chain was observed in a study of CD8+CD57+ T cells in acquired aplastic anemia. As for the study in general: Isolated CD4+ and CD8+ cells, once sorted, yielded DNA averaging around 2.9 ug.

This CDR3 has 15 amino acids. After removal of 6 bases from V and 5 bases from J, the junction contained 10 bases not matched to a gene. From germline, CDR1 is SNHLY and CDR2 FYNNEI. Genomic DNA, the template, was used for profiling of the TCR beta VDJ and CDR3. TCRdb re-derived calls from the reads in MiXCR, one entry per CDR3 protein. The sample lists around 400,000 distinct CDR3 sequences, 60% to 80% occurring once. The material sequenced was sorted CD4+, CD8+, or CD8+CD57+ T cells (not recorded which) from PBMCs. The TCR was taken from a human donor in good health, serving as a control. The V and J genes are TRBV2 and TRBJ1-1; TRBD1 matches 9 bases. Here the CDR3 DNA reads TGTGCCAGCAGCCCTCAGGGACAGGGAGAGACTGAAGCTTTCTTT. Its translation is CASSPQGQGETEAFF.